This T cell receptor (beta chain) comes out of a study of response to subunit inactivated influenza vaccine. Study observations and caveats: Authors suggested seasonal influenza vaccinations each recruit few new T cells.

In germline, CDR1 is SGHRS, CDR2 YFSETQ. This CDR3 spans 14 amino acids. V gave up 1 base and J gave up 0 bases, with 7 bases separating them. As for this clonotype: The antigen remains undetermined.

TCRdb ran MiXCR on the RT-PCR reads and lists one entry per CDR3 protein. The profile shows approximately 500,000 distinct CDR3 sequences, over 10% of them singletons. The origin of this receptor is a man aged 45-65 years who received an inactivated influenza vaccine. The material sequenced was PBMCs from blood, taken around seven weeks after vaccination. V is TRBV5-1 and J is TRBJ1-1; D ambiguous. CDR3 residues: CASSLTDVNTEAFF. In DNA, the CDR3 is TGCGCCAGCAGCTTGACAGACGTGAACACTGAAGCTTTCTTT.